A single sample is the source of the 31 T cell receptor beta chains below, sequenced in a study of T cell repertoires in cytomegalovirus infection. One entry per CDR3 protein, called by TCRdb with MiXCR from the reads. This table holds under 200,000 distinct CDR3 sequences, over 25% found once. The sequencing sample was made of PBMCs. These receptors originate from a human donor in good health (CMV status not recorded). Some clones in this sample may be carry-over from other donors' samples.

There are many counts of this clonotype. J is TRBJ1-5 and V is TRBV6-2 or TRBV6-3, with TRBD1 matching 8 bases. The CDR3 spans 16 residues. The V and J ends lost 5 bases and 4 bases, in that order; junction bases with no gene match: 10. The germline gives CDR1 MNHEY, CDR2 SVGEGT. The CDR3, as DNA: TGTGCCAGCAGTGATCCGGGACAGGCCCAGAATCAGCCCCAGCATTTT. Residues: CASSDPGQAQNQPQHF.

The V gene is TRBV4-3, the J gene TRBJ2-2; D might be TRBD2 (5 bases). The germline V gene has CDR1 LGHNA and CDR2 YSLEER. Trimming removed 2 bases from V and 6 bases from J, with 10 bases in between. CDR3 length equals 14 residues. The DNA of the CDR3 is TGCGCCAGCAGCCAATGGAGCGGAGCCGGGGAGCTGTTTTTT. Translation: CASSQWSGAGELFF.

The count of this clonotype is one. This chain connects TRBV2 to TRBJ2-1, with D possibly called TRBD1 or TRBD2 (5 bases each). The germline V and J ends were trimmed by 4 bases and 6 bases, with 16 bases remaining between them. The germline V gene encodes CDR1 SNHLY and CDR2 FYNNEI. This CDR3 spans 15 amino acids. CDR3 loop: CASSGARDGGNEQFF. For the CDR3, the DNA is TGTGCCAGCAGTGGGGCCCGGGATGGGGGCAATGAGCAGTTCTTC.

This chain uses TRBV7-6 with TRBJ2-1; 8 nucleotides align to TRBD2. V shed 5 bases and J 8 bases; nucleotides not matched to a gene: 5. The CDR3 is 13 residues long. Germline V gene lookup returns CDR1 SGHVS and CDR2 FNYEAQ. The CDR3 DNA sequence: TGTGCCAGCAGCAGACTAGCGTGGGATGAGCAGTTCTTC. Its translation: CASSRLAWDEQFF. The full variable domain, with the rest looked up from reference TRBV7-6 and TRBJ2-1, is GAGVSQSPRYKVTKRGQDVALRCDPISGHVSLYWYRQALGQGPEFLTYFNYEAQQDKSGLPNDRFSAERPEGSISTLTIQRTEQRDSAMYRCASSRLAWDEQFFGPGTRLTVL.

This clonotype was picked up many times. This chain's CDR3 is CASSLGSGESGANVLTF. The CDR3 nucleotides are TGTGCCAGCAGCTTAGGTTCTGGGGAGTCTGGGGCCAACGTCCTGACTTTC. The gene calls are TRBV7-8 and TRBJ2-6; D might be TRBD2 (5 bases). With 1 base removed from V and 1 base from J, the gap between germline ends came to 11 bases. In germline, CDR1 is SGHVS, CDR2 FQNEAQ. The CDR3 spans 17 residues.

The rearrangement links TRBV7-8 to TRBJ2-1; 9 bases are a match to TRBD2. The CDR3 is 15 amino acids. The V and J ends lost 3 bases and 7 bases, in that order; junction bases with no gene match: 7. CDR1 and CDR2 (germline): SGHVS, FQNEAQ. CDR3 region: CASSFGGGAKNEQFF. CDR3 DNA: TGTGCCAGCAGCTTTGGCGGGGGGGCAAAGAATGAGCAGTTCTTC.

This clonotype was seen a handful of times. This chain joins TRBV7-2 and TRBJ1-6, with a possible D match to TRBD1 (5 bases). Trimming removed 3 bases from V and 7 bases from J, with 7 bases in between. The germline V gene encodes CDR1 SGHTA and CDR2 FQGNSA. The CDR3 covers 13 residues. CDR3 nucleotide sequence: TGTGCCAGCAGCTTTGGGGGGAATTCACCCCTCCACTTT. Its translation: CASSFGGNSPLHF.

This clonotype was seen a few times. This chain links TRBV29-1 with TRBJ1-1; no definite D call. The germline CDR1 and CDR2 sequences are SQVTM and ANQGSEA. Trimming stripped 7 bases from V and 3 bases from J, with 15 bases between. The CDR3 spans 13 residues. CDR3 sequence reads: CSAVTGVYTEAFF. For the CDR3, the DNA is TGCAGCGCCGTAACTGGGGTATACACTGAAGCTTTCTTT.

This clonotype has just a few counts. In nucleotides, the CDR3 is TGTGCCAGCAGCACTAGGGGGGGAAATTCACCCCTCCACTTT. It codes for CASSTRGGNSPLHF. The chain uses TRBV7-3 and TRBJ1-6; TRBD1 might be the D (6 bases). Trimming stripped 5 bases from V and 7 bases from J, with 12 bases between. Germline CDR1 SGHTA, CDR2 FQGTGA. CDR3 size: 14 residues.

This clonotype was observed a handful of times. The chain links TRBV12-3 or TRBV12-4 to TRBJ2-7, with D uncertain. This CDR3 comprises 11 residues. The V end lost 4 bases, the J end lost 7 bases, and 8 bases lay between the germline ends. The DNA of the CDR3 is TGTGCCAGCAGTTCTGGCGGAGAGCAGTACTTC. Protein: CASSSGGEQYF.

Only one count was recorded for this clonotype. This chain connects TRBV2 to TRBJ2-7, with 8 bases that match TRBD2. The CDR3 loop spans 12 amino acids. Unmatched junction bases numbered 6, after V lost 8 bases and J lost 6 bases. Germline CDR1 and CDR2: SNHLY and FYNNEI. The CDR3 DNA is TGTGCCAGCCCGAACGGGGGGGGCGAGCAGTACTTC. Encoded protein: CASPNGGGEQYF. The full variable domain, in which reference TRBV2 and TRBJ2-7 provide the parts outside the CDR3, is EPEVTQTPSHQVTQMGQEVILRCVPISNHLYFYWYRQILGQKVEFLVSFYNNEISEKSEIFDDQFSVERPDGSNFTLKIRSTKLEDSAMYFCASPNGGGEQYFGPGTRLTVT.

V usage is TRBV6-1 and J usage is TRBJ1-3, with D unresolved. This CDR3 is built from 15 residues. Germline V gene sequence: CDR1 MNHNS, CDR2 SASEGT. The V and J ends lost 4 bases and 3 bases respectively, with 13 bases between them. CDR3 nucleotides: TGTGCCAGCAGTGGACTCCCGGGAGGTGGAAACACCATATATTTT. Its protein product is CASSGLPGGGNTIYF.

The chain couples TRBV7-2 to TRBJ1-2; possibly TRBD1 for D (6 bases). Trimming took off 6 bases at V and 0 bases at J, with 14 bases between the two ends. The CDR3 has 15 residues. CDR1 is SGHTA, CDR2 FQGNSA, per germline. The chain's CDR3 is CASRFTGSANYGYTF. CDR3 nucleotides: TGTGCCAGCAGATTTACAGGGTCCGCTAACTATGGCTACACCTTC.

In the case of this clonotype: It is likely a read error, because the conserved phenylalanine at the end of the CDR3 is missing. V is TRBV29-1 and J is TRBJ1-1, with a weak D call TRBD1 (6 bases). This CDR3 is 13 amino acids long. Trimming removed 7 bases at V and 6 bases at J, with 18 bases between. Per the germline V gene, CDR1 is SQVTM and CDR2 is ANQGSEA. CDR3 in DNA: TGCAGCGGGGGGGAAGGGGGGCACGCTGAAGCTTTCTTA. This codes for CSGGEGGHAEAFL.

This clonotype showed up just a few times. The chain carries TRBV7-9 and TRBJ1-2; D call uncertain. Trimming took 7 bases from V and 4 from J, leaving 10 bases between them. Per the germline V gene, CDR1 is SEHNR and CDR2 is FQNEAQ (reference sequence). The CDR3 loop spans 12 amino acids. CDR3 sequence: CASKGLFYGYTF. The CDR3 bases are TGTGCCAGCAAGGGCCTTTTCTATGGCTACACCTTC. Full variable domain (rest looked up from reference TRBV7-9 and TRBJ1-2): DTGVSQNPRHKITKRGQNVTFRCDPISEHNRLYWYRQTLGQGPEFLTYFQNEAQLEKSRLLSDRFSAERPKGSFSTLEIQRTEQGDSAMYLCASKGLFYGYTFGSGTRLTVV.

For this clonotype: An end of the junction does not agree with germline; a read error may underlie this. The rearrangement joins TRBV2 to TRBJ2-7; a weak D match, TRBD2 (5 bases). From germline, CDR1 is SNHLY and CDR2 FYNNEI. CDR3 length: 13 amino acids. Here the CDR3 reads CASSFRGSCEQYF. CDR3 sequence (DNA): TGTGCCAGCAGTTTCCGGGGTTCCTGCGAGCAGTACTTC.

The CDR3 nucleotides are TGTGCCAGCAGCTCGGGACCGGGGGGCACTGAAGCTTTCTTT. Encoded protein: CASSSGPGGTEAFF. The chain has TRBV5-6 and TRBJ1-1, with D possibly matching TRBD1 (5 bases). Germline CDR1 and CDR2: SGHDT and YYEEEE. Trimming cost V 3 bases and J 4 bases, with 13 bases left between them. The CDR3 runs 14 residues. Full variable domain (remainder filled in from reference TRBV5-6 and TRBJ1-1): DAGVTQSPTHLIKTRGQQVTLRCSPKSGHDTVSWYQQALGQGPQFIFQYYEEEERQRGNFPDRFSGHQFPNYSSELNVNALLLGDSALYLCASSSGPGGTEAFFGQGTRLTVV.

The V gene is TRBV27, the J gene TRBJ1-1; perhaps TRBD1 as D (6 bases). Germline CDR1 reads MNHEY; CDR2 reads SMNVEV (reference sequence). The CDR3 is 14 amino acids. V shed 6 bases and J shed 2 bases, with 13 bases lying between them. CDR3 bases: TGTGCCAGCAGCTTCGGACAGACCAACACTGAAGCTTTCTTT. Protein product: CASSFGQTNTEAFF.

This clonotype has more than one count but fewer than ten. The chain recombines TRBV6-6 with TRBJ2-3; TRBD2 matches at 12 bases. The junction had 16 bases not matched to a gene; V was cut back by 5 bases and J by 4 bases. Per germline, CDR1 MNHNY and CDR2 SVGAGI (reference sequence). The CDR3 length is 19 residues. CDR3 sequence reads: CASSPRSRLAGARADTQYF. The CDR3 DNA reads TGTGCCAGCAGTCCCAGATCTCGACTAGCGGGGGCGAGGGCAGATACGCAGTATTTT.

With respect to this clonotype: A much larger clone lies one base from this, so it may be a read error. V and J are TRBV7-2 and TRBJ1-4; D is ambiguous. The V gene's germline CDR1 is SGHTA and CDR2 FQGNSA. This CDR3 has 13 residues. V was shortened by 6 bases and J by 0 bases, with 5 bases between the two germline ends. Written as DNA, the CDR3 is TGTGCCAGCAGACAAGCAACTAATGAAAAACTGTTTTTT. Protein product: CASRQATNEKLFF.

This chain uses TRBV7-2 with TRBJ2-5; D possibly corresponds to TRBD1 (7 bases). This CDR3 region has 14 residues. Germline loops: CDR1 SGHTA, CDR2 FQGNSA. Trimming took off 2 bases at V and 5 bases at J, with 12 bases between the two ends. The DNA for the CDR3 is TGTGCCAGCAGCTTAAGCAGGGGGGACGAGACCCAGTACTTC. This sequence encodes CASSLSRGDETQYF.

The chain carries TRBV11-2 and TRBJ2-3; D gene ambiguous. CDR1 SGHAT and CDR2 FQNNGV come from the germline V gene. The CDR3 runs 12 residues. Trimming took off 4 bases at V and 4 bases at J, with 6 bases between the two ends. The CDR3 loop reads CASSSPPDTQYF. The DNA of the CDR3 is TGTGCCAGCAGCTCCCCCCCAGATACGCAGTATTTT. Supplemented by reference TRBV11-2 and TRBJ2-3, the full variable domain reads EAGVAQSPRYKIIEKRQSVAFWCNPISGHATLYWYQQILGQGPKLLIQFQNNGVVDDSQLPKDRFSAERLKGVDSTLKIQPAKLEDSAVYLCASSSPPDTQYFGPGTRLTVL.

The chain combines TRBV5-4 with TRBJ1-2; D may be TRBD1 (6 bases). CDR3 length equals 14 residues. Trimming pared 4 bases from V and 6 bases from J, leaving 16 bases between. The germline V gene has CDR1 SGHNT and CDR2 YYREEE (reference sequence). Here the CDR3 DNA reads TGTGCCAGCAGCGCCCAACAGGGCCCCAATGGCTACACCTTC. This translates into CASSAQQGPNGYTF.

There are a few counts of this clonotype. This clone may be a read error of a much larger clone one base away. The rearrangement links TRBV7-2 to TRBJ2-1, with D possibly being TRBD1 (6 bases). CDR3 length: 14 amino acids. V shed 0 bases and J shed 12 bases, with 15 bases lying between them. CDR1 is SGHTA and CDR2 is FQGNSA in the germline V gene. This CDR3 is CASSLASGVYGQFF. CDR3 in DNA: TGTGCCAGCAGCTTAGCCTCAGGGGTCTATGGGCAGTTCTTC.

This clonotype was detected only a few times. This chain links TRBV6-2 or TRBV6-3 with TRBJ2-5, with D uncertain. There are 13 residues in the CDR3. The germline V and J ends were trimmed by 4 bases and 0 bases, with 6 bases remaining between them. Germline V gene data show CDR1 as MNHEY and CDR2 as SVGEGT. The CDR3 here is CASSSSDQETQYF. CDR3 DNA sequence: TGTGCCAGCAGTTCCAGCGACCAAGAGACCCAGTACTTC.

The chain's CDR3 is CASSLALEQFF. The CDR3 DNA is TGTGCCAGCAGCTTAGCCCTTGAGCAGTTCTTC. V gene TRBV7-2 combines with J gene TRBJ2-1, with no clear D. The germline V gene encodes CDR1 SGHTA and CDR2 FQGNSA. Trimming removed 0 bases from V and 9 bases from J, with 3 bases in between. CDR3 size: 11 residues.

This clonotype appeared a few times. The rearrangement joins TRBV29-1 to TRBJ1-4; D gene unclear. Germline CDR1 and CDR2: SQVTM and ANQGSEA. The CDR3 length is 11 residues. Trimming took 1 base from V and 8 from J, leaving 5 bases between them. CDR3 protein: CSVEVGEKLFF. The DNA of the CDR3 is TGCAGCGTTGAAGTAGGGGAAAAACTGTTTTTT.

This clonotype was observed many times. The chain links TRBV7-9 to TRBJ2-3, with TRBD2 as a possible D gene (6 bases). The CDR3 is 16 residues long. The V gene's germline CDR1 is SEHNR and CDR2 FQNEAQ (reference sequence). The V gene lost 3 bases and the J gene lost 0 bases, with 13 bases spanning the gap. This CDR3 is CASSFSGVYSTDTQYF. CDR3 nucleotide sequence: TGTGCCAGCAGCTTCTCGGGAGTTTATAGCACAGATACGCAGTATTTT.

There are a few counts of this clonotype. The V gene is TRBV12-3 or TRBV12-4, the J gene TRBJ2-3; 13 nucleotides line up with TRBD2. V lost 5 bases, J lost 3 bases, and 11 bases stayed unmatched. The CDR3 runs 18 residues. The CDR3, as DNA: TGTGCCAGCAGTGCCGGGACTAGCGGGGTGAAGGGGACAGATACGCAGTATTTT. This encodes CASSAGTSGVKGTDTQYF.

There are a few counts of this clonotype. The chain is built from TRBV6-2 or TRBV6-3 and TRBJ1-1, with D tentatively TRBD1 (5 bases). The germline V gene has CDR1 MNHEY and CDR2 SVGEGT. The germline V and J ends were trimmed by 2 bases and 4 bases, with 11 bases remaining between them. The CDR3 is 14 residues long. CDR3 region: CASSYEGVRTEAFF. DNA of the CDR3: TGTGCCAGCAGTTACGAAGGGGTTCGCACTGAAGCTTTCTTT.

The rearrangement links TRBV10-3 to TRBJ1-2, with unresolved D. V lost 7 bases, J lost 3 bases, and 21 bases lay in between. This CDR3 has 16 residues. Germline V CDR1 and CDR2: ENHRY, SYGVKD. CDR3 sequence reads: CAINAGGSGEYYGYTF. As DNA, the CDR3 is TGTGCCATCAACGCCGGAGGCAGCGGGGAATACTATGGCTACACCTTC.